This TCR beta chain was identified during a study of blood T cell repertoires in COVID-19. Study details: The United States, Italy and Spain provided the acute and convalescent COVID-19 samples. From T cells, B-cell-depleted T cells, or PBMCs came the material, which was cDNA or gDNA.

Under the authors' procedure: Amplified reference gene primers provided the basis for estimating nucleated cell counts. The protocol was immunoSEQ multiplex PCR, while the TCRdb copy is restricted to in-frame clones and leaves out a portion. The DNA was the basis for D and trimming; V, J and clone size are from that table. Counted here are 180,000 or so clones, approximately 85% occurring once; the ten biggest clones make up 7.5% to 10%. This CDR3 comprises 13 residues. The V and J ends lost 7 bases and 5 bases, in that order; junction bases with no gene match: 9. Germline V gene sequence: CDR1 SQVTM, CDR2 ANQGSEA.

The V and J genes are TRBV29-1 and TRBJ2-3; 7 nucleotides line up with TRBD2. Sequencing was performed on peripheral blood. The sequence was collected from an elderly woman with acute or convalescent COVID-19. CDR3 loop: CSAGLGGGDTQYF. Written as DNA, the CDR3 is TGCAGCGCTGGGCTGGGGGGGGGAGATACGCAGTATTTT.